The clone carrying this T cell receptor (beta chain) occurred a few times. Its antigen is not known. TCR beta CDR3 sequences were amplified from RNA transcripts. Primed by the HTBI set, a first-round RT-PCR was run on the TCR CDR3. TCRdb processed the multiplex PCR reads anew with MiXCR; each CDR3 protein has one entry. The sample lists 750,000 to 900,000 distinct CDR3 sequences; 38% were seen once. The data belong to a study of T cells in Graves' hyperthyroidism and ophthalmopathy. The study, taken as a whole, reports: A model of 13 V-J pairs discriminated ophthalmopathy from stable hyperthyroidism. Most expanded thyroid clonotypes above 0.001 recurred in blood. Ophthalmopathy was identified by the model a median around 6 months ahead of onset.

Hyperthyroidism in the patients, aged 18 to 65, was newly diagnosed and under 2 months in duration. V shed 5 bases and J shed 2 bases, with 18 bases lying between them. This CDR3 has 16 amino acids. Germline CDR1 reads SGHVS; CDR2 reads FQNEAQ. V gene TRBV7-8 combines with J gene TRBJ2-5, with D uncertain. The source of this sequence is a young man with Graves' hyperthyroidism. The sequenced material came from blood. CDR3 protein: CASSGRKQNYQETQYF. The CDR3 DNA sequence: TGTGCCAGCAGCGGACGAAAACAGAACTATCAAGAGACCCAGTACTTC. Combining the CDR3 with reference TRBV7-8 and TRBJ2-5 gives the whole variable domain GAGVSQSPRYKVAKRGQDVALRCDPISGHVSLFWYQQALGQGPEFLTYFQNEAQLDKSGLPSDRFFAERPEGSVSTLKIQRTQQEDSAVYLCASSGRKQNYQETQYFGPGTRLLVL.